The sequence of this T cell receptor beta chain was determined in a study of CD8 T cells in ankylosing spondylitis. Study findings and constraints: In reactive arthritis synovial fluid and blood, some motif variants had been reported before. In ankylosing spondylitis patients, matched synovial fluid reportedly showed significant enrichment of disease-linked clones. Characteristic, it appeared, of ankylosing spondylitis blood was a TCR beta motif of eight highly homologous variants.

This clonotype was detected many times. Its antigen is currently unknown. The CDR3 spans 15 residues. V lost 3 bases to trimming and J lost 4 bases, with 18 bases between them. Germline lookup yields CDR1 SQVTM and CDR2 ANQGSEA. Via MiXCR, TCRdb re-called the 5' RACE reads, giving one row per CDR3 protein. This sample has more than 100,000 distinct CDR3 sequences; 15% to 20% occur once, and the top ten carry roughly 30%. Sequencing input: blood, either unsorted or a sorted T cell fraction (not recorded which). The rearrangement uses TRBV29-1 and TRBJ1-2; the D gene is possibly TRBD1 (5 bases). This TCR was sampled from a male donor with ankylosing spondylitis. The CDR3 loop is CSVEFGPPGPYGYTF. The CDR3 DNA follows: TGCAGCGTTGAGTTCGGGCCGCCGGGGCCCTATGGCTACACCTTC. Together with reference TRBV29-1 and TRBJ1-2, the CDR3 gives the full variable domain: SAVISQKPSRDICQRGTSLTIQCQVDSQVTMMFWYRQQPGQSLTLIATANQGSEATYESGFVIDKFPISRPNLTFSTLTVSNMSPEDSSIYLCSVEFGPPGPYGYTFGSGTRLTVV.